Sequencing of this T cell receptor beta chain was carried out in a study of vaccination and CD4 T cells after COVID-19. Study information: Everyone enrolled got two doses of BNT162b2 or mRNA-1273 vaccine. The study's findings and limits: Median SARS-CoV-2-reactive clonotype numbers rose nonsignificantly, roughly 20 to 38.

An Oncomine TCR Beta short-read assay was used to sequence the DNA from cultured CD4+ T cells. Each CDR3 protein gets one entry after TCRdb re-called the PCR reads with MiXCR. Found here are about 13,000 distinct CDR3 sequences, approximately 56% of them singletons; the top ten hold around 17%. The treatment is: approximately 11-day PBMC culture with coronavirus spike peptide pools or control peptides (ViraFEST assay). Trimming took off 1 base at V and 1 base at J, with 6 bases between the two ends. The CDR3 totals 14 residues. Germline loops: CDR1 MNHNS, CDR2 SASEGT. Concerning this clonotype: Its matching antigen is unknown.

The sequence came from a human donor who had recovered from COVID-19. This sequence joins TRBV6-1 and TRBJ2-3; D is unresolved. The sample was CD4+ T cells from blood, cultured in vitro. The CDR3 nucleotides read TGTGCCAGCAGTGAAGGGGCGGGCACAGATACGCAGTATTTT. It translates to CASSEGAGTDTQYF.